A single sample is the source of the 23 T cell receptor beta chains below, sequenced in a study of shared clonotypes between healthy human individuals. Profiled with immunoSEQ multiplex PCR; TCRdb holds only in-frame clones, not every one. The sample carries approximately 2,300,000 clones, roughly 90% recorded once. The sample was naive CD4+ T cells from PBMCs. Described subset: CD45RA+ positively selected. These TCRs come from a man aged 18-30 years in good health. Some clones in this sample may be carry-over from other donors' samples.

V and J are TRBV5-6 and TRBJ1-5, with TRBD1 as a possible D gene (6 bases). The CDR3 has 16 residues. The V and J ends lost 1 base and 5 bases respectively, with 16 bases between them. CDR1 is SGHDT, CDR2 YYEEEE, per germline. The DNA for the CDR3 is TGTGCCAGCAGCTTGAGGGGGGGCCCGTACTATCAGCCCCAGCATTTT. This encodes CASSLRGGPYYQPQHF.

The V call is TRBV9, the J call TRBJ2-3; D remains ambiguous. V lost 1 base to trimming and J lost 2 bases, with 11 bases between them. The CDR3 has 15 amino acids. Looked up from germline, CDR1 is SGDLS and CDR2 is YYNGEE. This CDR3 is CASSVHQWTTDTQYF. CDR3 DNA sequence: TGTGCCAGCAGCGTACATCAATGGACCACAGATACGCAGTATTTT.

This clone has just one count. The gene calls are TRBV4-1 and TRBJ2-5; D is perhaps TRBD1 (5 bases). Gene TRBJ2-7 matches the end of the DNA better, so the J call may be wrong. CDR1 MGHRA and CDR2 YSYEKL come from the germline V gene. This CDR3 has 15 amino acids. The CDR3 coding sequence is TGCGCCAGCAGTCATGACAGCCAGAATGACTACGAGCAGTACTTC. It translates to CASSHDSQNDYEQYF.

The J gene is TRBJ2-1, the V gene TRBV29-1, with 9 bases aligning to TRBD1. The V and J ends lost 7 bases and 7 bases, in that order; junction bases with no gene match: 11. Germline CDR1 SQVTM, CDR2 ANQGSEA. There are 14 residues in the CDR3. The CDR3 DNA reads as TGCAGCGCTACCCTAGGGACAGGGTGGAATGAGCAGTTCTTC. Translated, it gives CSATLGTGWNEQFF.

The chain carries TRBV10-3 and TRBJ2-7; 7 nucleotides align to TRBD2. From germline, CDR1 is ENHRY and CDR2 SYGVKD. The CDR3 has 14 residues. V trimming: 2 bases; J trimming: 1 base; junction bases outside the gene matches: 2. The CDR3 sequence is CAISETGLSYEQYF. The CDR3 nucleotides are TGTGCCATCAGTGAGACGGGACTATCCTACGAGCAGTACTTC.

This chain joins TRBV11-2 and TRBJ2-1, with 9 bases lining up with TRBD2. The V and J ends lost 3 bases and 9 bases, in that order; junction bases with no gene match: 6. Germline values: CDR1 SGHAT, CDR2 FQNNGV. The CDR3 has 14 amino acids. The CDR3 DNA sequence: TGTGCCAGCAGCTTTCGCGGGAGGGCCTCTGAGCAGTTCTTC. Translated: CASSFRGRASEQFF.

V is TRBV6-6 and J is TRBJ2-7, with D perhaps being TRBD1 or TRBD2 (5 bases each). Germline lookup yields CDR1 MNHNY and CDR2 SVGAGI (reference sequence). The CDR3 has 15 amino acids. V was cut by 8 bases and J by 0 bases, with 17 bases left in between. The CDR3 sequence is CASSQGAGSSYEQYF. In nucleotides, the CDR3 is TGTGCCAGCTCTCAAGGGGCAGGGAGCTCCTACGAGCAGTACTTC.

This sequence joins TRBV5-6 and TRBJ1-6; 10 bases align to TRBD1. CDR3 length: 16 amino acids. Germline lookup yields CDR1 SGHDT and CDR2 YYEEEE. Germline trimming cut 1 base from V and 4 bases from J; bases unmatched to any gene: 2. CDR3 region: CASSLMDRGYNSPLHF. CDR3 nucleotides: TGTGCCAGCAGCTTGATGGACAGGGGGTATAATTCACCCCTCCACTTT.

The genes are TRBV29-1 and TRBJ2-3, with D possibly called TRBD1 or TRBD2 (5 bases each). Germline V CDR1 and CDR2: SQVTM, ANQGSEA. The CDR3 covers 16 residues. V was trimmed by 1 base and J by 0 bases, leaving 14 bases between them. The CDR3 coding sequence is TGCAGCGTTGAAGTTACCGGGACCTCTAGCACAGATACGCAGTATTTT. Translated: CSVEVTGTSSTDTQYF.

In its sample, this clone was seen once. The chain employs TRBV28 and TRBJ1-5, with TRBD1 identical over 9 bases. Germline CDR1 and CDR2: MDHEN and SYDVKM. The CDR3 is made up of 15 amino acids. Unmatched junction bases numbered 7, after V lost 3 bases and J lost 7 bases. DNA of the CDR3: TGTGCCAGCAGTTTCGGACAGGGGTTGGGGCAGCCCCAGCATTTT. Translating it yields CASSFGQGLGQPQHF.

The V gene is TRBV5-8, the J gene TRBJ2-7; 7 nucleotides align to TRBD1. Germline CDR1 and CDR2: SGHTS and YDEGEE. The junction had 8 bases not matched to a gene; V was cut back by 4 bases and J by 4 bases. The CDR3 consists of 14 residues. For the CDR3, the DNA is TGTGCCAGCAGCGTGACAGGGTCTCGATACGAGCAGTACTTC. It encodes CASSVTGSRYEQYF.

The gene calls are TRBV5-1 and TRBJ1-3; no definite D call. Per germline, CDR1 SGHRS and CDR2 YFSETQ. The ends were cut back, 0 bases at V and 4 bases at J, with 20 bases in the middle. CDR3 length equals 18 residues. CDR3 amino acids: CASSLEASATLRGNTIYF. Written as DNA, the CDR3 is TGCGCCAGCAGCTTGGAGGCGTCAGCCACTCTCCGGGGAAACACCATATATTTT.

The gene calls are TRBV5-4 and TRBJ1-2; 11 positions agree with TRBD1. V trimming: 1 base; J trimming: 1 base; junction bases outside the gene matches: 6. CDR3 size: 17 residues. Germline CDR1 reads SGHNT; CDR2 reads YYREEE (reference sequence). The CDR3 nucleotides read TGTGCCAGCAGCTTGATGGGGACAGGGGGTCGTAACTATGGCTACACCTTC. The encoded protein is CASSLMGTGGRNYGYTF.

The V call is TRBV5-1, the J call TRBJ2-7, with 9 bases fitting TRBD2. Looked up from germline, CDR1 is SGHRS and CDR2 is YFSETQ. J gave up 3 bases and V 0 bases, and 7 bases lay outside the gene matches. This CDR3 is 16 amino acids long. The CDR3 here is CASSLASLAGLYEQYF. In nucleotides, the CDR3 is TGCGCCAGCAGCTTGGCAAGCCTAGCGGGGCTCTACGAGCAGTACTTC.

This chain uses TRBV2 with TRBJ2-7; possibly TRBD1 for D (5 bases). Trimming cost V 6 bases and J 3 bases, with 15 bases left between them. Germline CDR1 and CDR2: SNHLY and FYNNEI. This CDR3 comprises 14 residues. Here the CDR3 DNA reads TGTGCCAGCAGAATCTTGGTAGGGGTCTACGAGCAGTACTTC. Translation: CASRILVGVYEQYF. Based on the CDR3 plus reference TRBV2 and TRBJ2-7, the full variable domain is EPEVTQTPSHQVTQMGQEVILRCVPISNHLYFYWYRQILGQKVEFLVSFYNNEISEKSEIFDDQFSVERPDGSNFTLKIRSTKLEDSAMYFCASRILVGVYEQYFGPGTRLTVT.

The chain joins TRBV19 to TRBJ1-2; D unresolved. The CDR3 sequence is 13 residues long. V gave up 5 bases and J gave up 8 bases, with 15 bases separating them. Germline CDR1 and CDR2: LNHDA and SQIVND (reference sequence). The CDR3: CASSPYYSGGYTF. The CDR3 bases are TGTGCCAGTAGTCCTTATTACTCGGGCGGCTACACCTTC. Combining the CDR3 with reference TRBV19 and TRBJ1-2 gives the whole variable domain DGGITQSPKYLFRKEGQNVTLSCEQNLNHDAMYWYRQDPGQGLRLIYYSQIVNDFQKGDIAEGYSVSREKKESFPLTVTSAQKNPTAFYLCASSPYYSGGYTFGSGTRLTVV.

As to this clone: Other DNA sequences of this sample code for an identical CDR3. The genes are TRBV2 and TRBJ2-2, with 10 bases aligning to TRBD1. Germline CDR1 and CDR2: SNHLY and FYNNEI. CDR3 size: 15 residues. V was clipped by 4 bases and J by 5 bases; unmatched bases: 4. The CDR3 DNA reads TGTGCCAGCAGTGCGGACAGGGGGAGAACCGGGGAGCTGTTTTTT. As protein: CASSADRGRTGELFF.

The J gene is TRBJ2-7, the V gene TRBV5-4; D is unresolved. The CDR3 is made up of 14 amino acids. Germline lookup yields CDR1 SGHNT and CDR2 YYREEE (reference sequence). Trimming stripped 4 bases from V and 2 bases from J, with 13 bases between. The CDR3 nucleotides are TGTGCCAGCAGCCGAAGAGATAGTACCTACGAGCAGTACTTC. Amino acid sequence: CASSRRDSTYEQYF.

The rearrangement uses TRBV6-5 and TRBJ2-5, with TRBD1 matching over 7 bases. Germline trimming cut 8 bases from V and 5 bases from J; bases unmatched to any gene: 8. Germline CDR1 is MNHEY and CDR2 is SVGAGI. This CDR3 contains 13 residues. The CDR3 nucleotides read TGTGCCAGCGACGACAGGGTCGGGGAGACCCAGTACTTC. Encoded protein: CASDDRVGETQYF.

V and J are TRBV28 and TRBJ2-4; 7 bases match TRBD1. V was clipped by 6 bases and J by 0 bases; unmatched bases: 11. The CDR3 covers 17 residues. Looked up from germline, CDR1 is MDHEN and CDR2 is SYDVKM. The CDR3 DNA sequence: TGTGCCAGCAGACCCCCCGGGACAGCCAGAGCCAAAAACATTCAGTACTTC. It is translated as CASRPPGTARAKNIQYF.

V usage is TRBV18 and J usage is TRBJ1-5; 8 bases line up with TRBD1. The CDR3 is made up of 15 amino acids. In germline, CDR1 is KGHSH, CDR2 LQKENI. Trimming removed 4 bases from V and 6 bases from J; junction bases left unmatched: 8. The CDR3 DNA follows: TGTGCCAGCTCACTCCAGGGGGCGCTGGGTCAGCCCCAGCATTTT. It yields the protein CASSLQGALGQPQHF.

The rearrangement joins TRBV29-1 to TRBJ1-2; TRBD1 might be the D (5 bases). With 2 bases removed from V and 2 bases from J, the gap between germline ends came to 6 bases. CDR1 SQVTM and CDR2 ANQGSEA come from the germline V gene. CDR3 length: 12 amino acids. The DNA of the CDR3 is TGCAGCGTTGAATCAGGGAACTATGGCTACACCTTC. Translated: CSVESGNYGYTF.

This clone has only a few counts. The V call is TRBV7-9, the J call TRBJ1-1, with D maybe TRBD1 (5 bases). The CDR3 loop spans 14 amino acids. Looked up from germline, CDR1 is SEHNR and CDR2 is FQNEAQ (reference sequence). Deletions cut 4 bases from V and 6 bases from J, with 15 bases between. CDR3 in DNA: TGTGCCAGCAGCTACGGGACGAGAAGTCCTGAAGCTTTCTTT. Amino acid sequence: CASSYGTRSPEAFF.